Listed here are 21 T cell receptor beta chains from one sample, sequenced in a study of T cells in Graves' hyperthyroidism and ophthalmopathy. Authors of the study amplified TCR beta CDR3 regions from RNA transcripts. HTBI primers drove first-round RT-PCR of the TCR CDR3. Each CDR3 protein gets one entry after TCRdb re-called the multiplex PCR reads with MiXCR. The sample contains 500,000 to 800,000 distinct CDR3 sequences, about 15% of which appear only once. Sequencing input: blood. All receptors derive from a woman aged 45-59 years with Graves' ophthalmopathy.

This clonotype was picked up many times. V gene TRBV11-2 combines with J gene TRBJ2-7, with D perhaps matching TRBD1 or TRBD2 (5 bases each). CDR3 length equals 14 residues. The germline V gene encodes CDR1 SGHAT and CDR2 FQNNGV. Trimming took off 1 base at V and 2 bases at J, with 9 bases between the two ends. This CDR3 is CASSLVGPTYEQYF. In DNA, the CDR3 is TGTGCCAGCAGCTTAGTGGGACCAACCTACGAGCAGTACTTC.

This clonotype turned up a few times. The V and J genes are TRBV6-2 or TRBV6-3 and TRBJ2-7; the match to TRBD2 covers 14 bases. Trimming cost V 0 bases and J 3 bases; bases outside gene matches: 13. CDR1 and CDR2 from the germline V gene are MNHEY and SVGEGT. The CDR3 consists of 20 residues. The CDR3 sequence: CASSYSILFSGTSGSYEQYF. Here the CDR3 DNA reads TGTGCCAGCAGTTACTCGATTTTGTTTAGCGGGACTAGCGGGAGCTACGAGCAGTACTTC.

This clonotype appeared many times. J is TRBJ2-5 and V is TRBV27, with D unresolved. This CDR3 contains 14 residues. CDR1 is MNHEY and CDR2 is SMNVEV in the germline V gene (reference sequence). V lost 6 bases and J 2 bases, leaving 13 bases between the germline ends. The CDR3 nucleotides read TGTGCCAGCAGCCAAATAAACTCGCAAGAGACCCAGTACTTC. Residues: CASSQINSQETQYF.

As for this clonotype: This may be a read error: a much more frequent sequence differs by one nucleotide. The V call is TRBV28, the J call TRBJ1-1, with TRBD1 matching over 9 bases. The CDR3 runs 17 residues. V lost 5 bases and J lost 0; bases outside the gene matches: 10. Germline V CDR1 and CDR2: MDHEN, SYDVKM. The CDR3 reads CASSMTGGELMNTEAFF. CDR3 in DNA: TGTGCCAGCAGTATGACAGGGGGGGAACTCATGAACACTGAAGCTTTCTTT.

This clonotype was observed a few times. This chain connects TRBV11-3 to TRBJ2-2; the D is unclear. V was shortened by 1 base and J by 6 bases, with 9 bases between the two germline ends. Germline CDR1 reads SGHNT; CDR2 reads YENEEA. The CDR3 covers 14 residues. CDR3 sequence reads: CASSLGGVAGELFF. The CDR3, as DNA: TGTGCCAGCAGCTTAGGTGGGGTTGCCGGGGAGCTGTTTTTT. The variable domain in full, with the rest retrieved from reference TRBV11-3 and TRBJ2-2, is EAGVVQSPRYKIIEKKQPVAFWCNPISGHNTLYWYLQNLGQGPELLIRYENEEAVDDSQLPKDRFSAERLKGVDSTLKIQPAELGDSAVYLCASSLGGVAGELFFGEGSRLTVL.

V and J are TRBV18 and TRBJ2-1, with TRBD2 matching 10 bases. V dropped 3 bases and J dropped 5; count of bases not matched to a gene: 7. Germline assignment: CDR1 KGHSH and CDR2 LQKENI. The CDR3 runs 16 residues. The CDR3 coding sequence is TGTGCCAGCTCACCCTCCGGGCTAGCGGGAGACAATGAGCAGTTCTTC. It codes for CASSPSGLAGDNEQFF.

Ten or more counts support this clonotype. The V call is TRBV18, the J call TRBJ1-1; TRBD1 is a possible D gene (5 bases). This CDR3 has 14 residues. V shed 3 bases and J shed 0 bases, with 8 bases lying between them. Germline V lookup: CDR1 KGHSH, CDR2 LQKENI. In DNA form, the CDR3 reads TGTGCCAGCTCACCGTCGGGGGTGAACACTGAAGCTTTCTTT. Translated: CASSPSGVNTEAFF. Full variable domain (missing parts from reference TRBV18 and TRBJ1-1): NAGVMQNPRHLVRRRGQEARLRCSPMKGHSHVYWYRQLPEEGLKFMVYLQKENIIDESGMPKERFSAEFPKEGPSILRIQQVVRGDSAAYFCASSPSGVNTEAFFGQGTRLTVV.

The gene calls are TRBV6-1 and TRBJ2-4, with 12 bases matching TRBD2. This CDR3 has 18 residues. Unmatched junction bases numbered 10, after V lost 5 bases and J lost 2 bases. CDR1 and CDR2 from the germline V gene are MNHNS and SASEGT. Here the CDR3 reads CASSTLAGGPRSKNIQYF. The CDR3 nucleotides read TGTGCCAGCAGTACACTAGCGGGAGGCCCTCGTTCCAAAAACATTCAGTACTTC.

This clonotype was counted ten times or more. V is TRBV28 and J is TRBJ2-7; 7 bases agree with TRBD2. V shed 3 bases and J 4 bases; nucleotides not matched to a gene: 12. The CDR3 length is 16 residues. Germline V lookup: CDR1 MDHEN, CDR2 SYDVKM. The CDR3 here is CASSFEIAGIRYEQYF. In nucleotides, the CDR3 is TGTGCCAGCAGTTTCGAGATAGCGGGCATACGTTACGAGCAGTACTTC.

This clonotype was counted ten times or more. V and J are TRBV6-2 or TRBV6-3 and TRBJ2-7; D gene unclear. V gave up 2 bases and J gave up 3 bases, with 8 bases separating them. CDR1 and CDR2 from the germline V gene are MNHEY and SVGEGT. The CDR3 has 13 residues. CDR3 sequence (DNA): TGTGCCAGCAGTTACGGGCGTCTCTACGAGCAGTACTTC. It encodes CASSYGRLYEQYF.

This clonotype was observed a single time. The chain combines TRBV24-1 with TRBJ1-5; the match to TRBD1 covers 8 bases. The CDR3 is 16 residues long. Germline V gene lookup returns CDR1 KGHDR and CDR2 SFDVKD. V shed 4 bases and J 4 bases; nucleotides not matched to a gene: 8. CDR3 in amino acids: CATSEHTGGINQPQHF. The CDR3, as DNA: TGTGCCACCAGTGAGCATACAGGGGGGATAAATCAGCCCCAGCATTTT.

The chain joins TRBV2 to TRBJ2-1, with 14 bases lining up with TRBD2. J was trimmed by 11 bases and V by 10 bases; bases with no gene match: 7. The CDR3 sequence is 13 residues long. The V gene's germline CDR1 is SNHLY and CDR2 FYNNEI. The DNA of the CDR3 is TGTGCCACCCATGGGACTAGCGGGGGCAAGCAGTTCTTC. Amino acids: CATHGTSGGKQFF.

This clonotype has more than one count but fewer than ten. V gene TRBV7-9 combines with J gene TRBJ1-6; unclear D gene. Trimming shortened V by 5 bases and J by 5 bases, and 10 bases separated the two germline ends. The CDR3 contains 14 residues. The V gene's germline CDR1 is SEHNR and CDR2 FQNEAQ (reference sequence). This chain's CDR3 is CASSQRPDNSPLHF. Here the CDR3 DNA reads TGTGCCAGCAGCCAACGGCCTGATAATTCACCCCTCCACTTT.

V gene TRBV15 combines with J gene TRBJ2-7; D might be TRBD1 (5 bases). CDR3 length: 14 residues. Germline loops: CDR1 LNHNV, CDR2 YYDKDF (reference sequence). The V end lost 2 bases, the J end lost 2 bases, and 10 bases lay between the germline ends. The CDR3, as DNA: TGTGCCACCAGCAGACATGACAGTCCCTACGAGCAGTACTTC. It yields the protein CATSRHDSPYEQYF.

This clonotype came up many times. This chain uses TRBV30 with TRBJ2-1, with TRBD2 identical over 10 bases. This CDR3 comprises 14 residues. Per the germline V gene, CDR1 is GTSNPN and CDR2 is SVGIG (reference sequence). Trimming removed 0 bases from V and 7 bases from J; junction bases left unmatched: 3. CDR3 sequence (DNA): TGTGCCTGGAGTGTCGGACTAGCGGAGAATGAGCAGTTCTTC. It yields the protein CAWSVGLAENEQFF.

This clonotype was detected ten times or more. The chain uses TRBV24-1 and TRBJ1-1; perhaps TRBD1 as D (5 bases). V was trimmed by 1 base and J by 11 bases, leaving 13 bases between them. Germline CDR1 is KGHDR and CDR2 is SFDVKD. The CDR3 runs to 13 residues. CDR3 sequence: CATSDFGADKAFF. The DNA for the CDR3 is TGTGCCACCAGTGATTTTGGGGCTGATAAGGCTTTCTTT.

This clonotype was counted ten times or more. The gene calls are TRBV7-2 and TRBJ1-2; D may be TRBD1 (5 bases). Germline V CDR1 and CDR2: SGHTA, FQGNSA. V lost 1 base and J lost 0, with 12 bases in between. The CDR3 has 16 residues. In DNA form, the CDR3 reads TGTGCCAGCAGCTTAGTGGAGGGACCAACTAACTATGGCTACACCTTC. It is translated as CASSLVEGPTNYGYTF.

This chain connects TRBV28 to TRBJ2-2; TRBD1 is a possible D gene (6 bases). The CDR3 spans 13 residues. Per germline, CDR1 MDHEN and CDR2 SYDVKM. Trimming removed 6 bases from V and 6 bases from J, with 11 bases in between. CDR3 coding DNA: TGTGCCAGCAGGAACGACAGGTCCGGGGAGCTGTTTTTT. Residues: CASRNDRSGELFF.

This clonotype showed up just once. The genes are TRBV6-1 and TRBJ2-1; TRBD2 aligns across 7 bases. Germline values: CDR1 MNHNS, CDR2 SASEGT. With 8 bases clipped from V and 3 bases from J, the junction kept 10 bases outside the gene matches. CDR3 length equals 15 residues. The CDR3 coding sequence is TGTGCCAGCGGGAAGAGCGGGACTTACTACAATGAGCAGTTCTTC. Encoded protein: CASGKSGTYYNEQFF.

This clonotype has just a few counts. A read error is possible here, since a much larger clone lies one base away. The chain has TRBV28 and TRBJ2-3; D is perhaps TRBD2 (6 bases). Trimming removed 5 bases from V and 0 bases from J, with 12 bases in between. Germline assignment: CDR1 MDHEN and CDR2 SYDVKM. The CDR3 has 15 amino acids. CDR3 coding DNA: TGTGCCAGCAGTGTGGGCGGGGCTAGCACAGATACGCAGTATTTT. Its protein is CASSVGGASTDTQYF. The entire variable domain, with the rest obtained from reference TRBV28 and TRBJ2-3, is as follows: DVKVTQSSRYLVKRTGEKVFLECVQDMDHENMFWYRQDPGLGLRLIYFSYDVKMKEKGDIPEGYSVSREKKERFSLILESASTNQTSMYLCASSVGGASTDTQYFGPGTRLTVL.

This clonotype was seen ten or more times. The chain has TRBV30 and TRBJ2-1; 8 bases are shared with TRBD1. CDR3 length: 15 residues. Germline CDR1 and CDR2: GTSNPN and SVGIG (reference sequence). J gave up 6 bases and V 4 bases, and 11 bases lay outside the gene matches. The CDR3: CAWTSSGTGGNEQFF. The DNA of the CDR3 is TGTGCCTGGACTTCCTCCGGGACAGGTGGCAATGAGCAGTTCTTC.